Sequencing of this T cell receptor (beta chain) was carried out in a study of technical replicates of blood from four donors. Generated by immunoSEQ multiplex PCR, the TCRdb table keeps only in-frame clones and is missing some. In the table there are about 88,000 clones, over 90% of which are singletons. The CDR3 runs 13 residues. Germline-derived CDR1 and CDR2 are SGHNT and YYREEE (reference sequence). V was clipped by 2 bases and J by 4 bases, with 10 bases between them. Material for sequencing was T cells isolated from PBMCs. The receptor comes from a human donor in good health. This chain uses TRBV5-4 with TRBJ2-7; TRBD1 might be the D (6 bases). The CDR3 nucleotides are TGTGCCAGCAGCTTTTGGGGGCGGTACGAGCAGTACTTC. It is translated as CASSFWGRYEQYF.